This is a list of T cell receptor beta chains from one sample in a study of tumor-infiltrating lymphocytes in primary liver carcinoma. A single record per CDR3 protein comes from TCRdb applying MiXCR to the multiplex PCR reads. Of about 120,000 distinct CDR3 sequences listed, around 70% are singletons. The specimen sequenced was tumor-adjacent normal liver tissue. These receptors were collected from a woman aged 60-75 years with primary liver carcinoma and hepatitis B virus infection. Both conserved end residues are part of each CDR3. A D gene is named only where the DNA matches it firmly. Size is stated for part of the rows, as once, few or many counts, or as a class when the clone is expanded.

.	TRBV11-3	TRBJ2-2	.	CAGSFVSNTGELLF	TGTGCCGGCAGCTTCGTGAGTAACACCGGGGAGCTGCTTTTT
TRBD1	TRBV29-1	TRBJ2-3	.	CGVARGLTDRQYF	TGCGGCGTTGCCAGGGGGCTGACAGATAGGCAGTATTTT
.	TRBV4-1	TRBJ2-1	.	CTSSHTGPAETYNEQFF	TGCACCAGCAGCCATACAGGACCAGCGGAAACCTACAATGAGCAGTTCTTC
.	TRBV5-1	TRBJ1-2	.	CASSLNIKYGYIF	TGCGCCAGCAGCTTGAATATTAAGTATGGCTACATCTTC
TRBD1	TRBV5-6	TRBJ1-1	many	CASSLGDSGTEAFF	TGTGCCAGCAGCTTGGGGGACAGCGGCACTGAAGCTTTCTTT
TRBD2	TRBV6-5	TRBJ2-7	.	CDSSKTSGSSYEQHF	TGTGACAGCAGCAAAACTAGCGGAAGCTCCTACGAGCAGCACTTC
.	TRBV7-9	TRBJ2-1	many	CASSLDFGGQFF	TGTGCCAGCAGCTTAGACTTCGGAGGGCAGTTCTTC
TRBD2	TRBV11-3	TRBJ2-1	.	CDSILLAGDYHEQFF	TGTGACAGCATCTTACTAGCGGGGGATTACCATGAGCAGTTCTTC
TRBD1	TRBV12-3/TRBV12-4	TRBJ1-2	.	CASSGPSSTGANGYTF	TGTGCCAGTAGTGGCCCCAGCTCGACAGGGGCGAATGGCTACACCTTC
.	TRBV12-3/TRBV12-4	TRBJ1-5	many	CASSLTGKANQPQHF	TGTGCCAGCAGTCTCACCGGGAAAGCCAATCAGCCCCAGCATTTT
TRBD2	TRBV28	TRBJ2-1	many	CASSSLGRETYNEQFF	TGTGCCAGCAGTTCCCTAGGGCGGGAGACTTACAATGAGCAGTTCTTC
.	TRBV7-9	TRBJ2-3	many	CASSLRAGTSTDTQYF	TGTGCCAGCAGCTTAAGAGCGGGCACAAGCACAGATACGCAGTATTTT
TRBD1	TRBV19	TRBJ2-1	once	CATRQGVYNEQFF	TGTGCTACACGACAGGGCGTCTACAATGAGCAGTTCTTC
TRBD1	TRBV7-9	TRBJ2-7	.	CAISLVSPDRVRSYEQYF	TGTGCCATCAGTTTAGTAAGCCCGGACAGGGTCCGCTCCTACGAGCAGTACTTC
.	TRBV5-1	TRBJ2-7	many	CASSPAVAYSYEQYF	TGCGCCAGCAGCCCCGCCGTAGCGTACTCCTACGAGCAGTACTTC
.	TRBV28	TRBJ1-1	many	CASSFPPRAFF	TGTGCCAGCAGTTTCCCCCCTCGGGCTTTCTTT
.	TRBV4-1	TRBJ1-1	many	CASSLSSGMSSTEAFF	TGCGCCAGCAGCCTTTCATCAGGTATGTCGAGCACTGAAGCTTTCTTT
.	TRBV29-1	TRBJ2-3	.	CSVASGTDTQYF	TGCAGCGTTGCTTCCGGGACAGATACGCAGTATTTT
TRBD2	TRBV29-1	TRBJ2-7	.	CCVTLGTSGYEQYF	TGCTGCGTTACTCTAGGGACTAGCGGGTACGAGCAGTACTTC
.	TRBV6-5	TRBJ1-2	many	CASSGNSNYGYTF	TGTGCCAGCTCGGGAAACTCTAACTATGGCTACACCTTC
TRBD1	TRBV12-3/TRBV12-4	TRBJ2-6	many	CASSPRTGGSSGANVLTF	TGTGCCAGCAGTCCTCGGACAGGGGGCTCCTCTGGGGCCAACGTCCTGACTTTC
TRBD2	TRBV29-1	TRBJ2-1	.	CGALRDYKEQFF	TGCGGCGCCCTAAGGGACTACAAAGAGCAGTTCTTC
.	TRBV12-3/TRBV12-4	TRBJ2-1	many	CASSFTGINNEQFF	TGTGCCAGCAGTTTCACAGGGATCAACAATGAGCAGTTCTTC
.	TRBV5-5	TRBJ2-2	many	CASSGTTLRDTGELFF	TGTGCCAGCAGCGGAACGACCCTAAGGGACACCGGGGAGCTGTTTTTT
TRBD1	TRBV12-3/TRBV12-4	TRBJ1-5	.	CASSKTGGRNQSQHF	TGTGCCAGCAGCAAGACAGGGGGCCGCAATCAGTCCCAGCATTTT
.	TRBV6-5	TRBJ1-1	.	CVSRAPVNIEAFF	TGTGTCAGCAGGGCACCCGTGAACATTGAAGCTTTCTTT
.	TRBV7-9	TRBJ1-1	.	CGSSPPTDSDTEAFF	TGTGGCAGCAGCCCCCCGACAGACTCTGACACTGAAGCTTTCTTT
.	TRBV25-1	TRBJ1-2	.	CASSEWSGLGSSYGYTF	TGTGCCAGCAGTGAATGGTCAGGGCTGGGTTCTAGCTATGGCTACACCTTC
TRBD2	TRBV30	TRBJ2-7	few	CAWRGASGLGKQYF	TGTGCCTGGAGAGGGGCTAGCGGCCTTGGGAAGCAGTACTTC
.	TRBV6-1	TRBJ2-7	.	CASSMIQGGNDEQYF	TGTGCCAGCAGTATGATACAGGGAGGCAACGACGAGCAGTACTTC
.	TRBV29-1	TRBJ1-1	.	CSVILGHTGAFF	TGCAGCGTTATATTGGGGCACACTGGAGCTTTCTTT
.	TRBV19	TRBJ1-1	.	CTSSAGARTEAFF	TGTACCAGTAGCGCAGGGGCGCGAACTGAAGCTTTCTTT
.	TRBV29-1	TRBJ2-7	.	CSVHGMSDEQYF	TGCAGCGTTCATGGGATGAGTGACGAGCAGTACTTC
TRBD1	TRBV28	TRBJ1-3	many	CASSFRDREPGNTIYF	TGTGCCAGCAGTTTCCGGGACAGGGAACCTGGAAACACCATATATTTT
.	TRBV6-1	TRBJ2-7	.	CASNPAVGDSYEQYF	TGTGCCAGCAACCCAGCGGTGGGGGATTCCTACGAGCAGTACTTC
.	TRBV28	TRBJ2-1	many	CASSTRRWSFF	TGTGCCAGCAGTACTAGAAGGTGGTCGTTCTTC
TRBD2	TRBV7-9	TRBJ2-5	.	CASSKTSGYQETQYF	TGTGCCAGCAGCAAGACTAGCGGGTACCAAGAGACCCAGTACTTC
TRBD2	TRBV28	TRBJ2-1	many	CASSLGTSGEQFF	TGTGCCAGCAGCCTCGGGACTAGCGGTGAGCAGTTCTTC
.	TRBV30	TRBJ2-1	many	CAWSHVIGEQFF	TGTGCCTGGAGCCACGTGATCGGTGAGCAGTTCTTC
.	TRBV5-1	TRBJ1-1	.	CASSRDGTLGTEAFF	TGCGCCAGCAGCCGGGACGGGACCCTGGGCACTGAAGCTTTCTTT
.	TRBV19	TRBJ1-2	.	CAISRSATVNFGYTF	TGCGCCATTAGCCGCTCAGCGACTGTCAACTTCGGCTACACCTTC
.	TRBV11-2	TRBJ1-6	.	CASSLESGSALHF	TGTGCCAGTAGCTTAGAGTCGGGTTCAGCCCTCCACTTT
TRBD1	TRBV5-6	TRBJ2-1	many	CASSFGDRAYNEQFF	TGTGCCAGCAGCTTCGGGGACAGGGCCTACAATGAGCAGTTCTTC
.	TRBV6-2/TRBV6-3	TRBJ2-1	many	CASWGYSSHYNEQFF	TGTGCCAGTTGGGGGTACTCATCGCACTACAATGAGCAGTTCTTC
TRBD1	TRBV6-2/TRBV6-3	TRBJ1-2	many	CAIYRGDGYTF	TGTGCCATTTACAGGGGGGACGGCTACACCTTC
.	TRBV5-6	TRBJ2-7	many	CASSPTPYEQYF	TGTGCCAGCAGCCCGACGCCATACGAGCAGTACTTC
.	TRBV6-1	TRBJ2-7	.	CDSSDPGSSAYEQYF	TGTGACAGCAGTGACCCGGGAAGCTCTGCCTACGAGCAGTACTTC
TRBD1	TRBV4-1	TRBJ2-2	.	CASSPDRGFAGELFF	TGCGCCAGTAGCCCGGACAGGGGGTTCGCCGGGGAGCTGTTTTTT
.	TRBV11-3	TRBJ2-3	.	CVSSLLAESADRQYF	TGTGTCAGCAGCCTATTAGCGGAAAGCGCAGATAGGCAGTATTTT
TRBD2	TRBV28	TRBJ2-7	many	CASSLGDYSSYEQYF	TGTGCCAGCAGTTTAGGGGACTACAGCTCCTACGAGCAGTACTTC
.	TRBV10-3	TRBJ2-7	once	CAISGSDSGDEQYF	TGTGCCATCAGTGGCTCGGACTCCGGTGACGAACAGTACTTC
.	TRBV5-1	TRBJ2-1	many	CASSPERGSDEQFF	TGCGCCAGCAGCCCTGAAAGGGGTTCGGATGAGCAGTTCTTC
.	TRBV29-1	TRBJ1-3	.	CIASGVGNTIYF	TGCATCGCCAGTGGGGTTGGAAACACCATATATTTT
TRBD1	TRBV28	TRBJ2-7	many	CASSWTGGLSYEQYF	TGTGCCAGCAGCTGGACAGGGGGCTTATCCTACGAGCAGTACTTC